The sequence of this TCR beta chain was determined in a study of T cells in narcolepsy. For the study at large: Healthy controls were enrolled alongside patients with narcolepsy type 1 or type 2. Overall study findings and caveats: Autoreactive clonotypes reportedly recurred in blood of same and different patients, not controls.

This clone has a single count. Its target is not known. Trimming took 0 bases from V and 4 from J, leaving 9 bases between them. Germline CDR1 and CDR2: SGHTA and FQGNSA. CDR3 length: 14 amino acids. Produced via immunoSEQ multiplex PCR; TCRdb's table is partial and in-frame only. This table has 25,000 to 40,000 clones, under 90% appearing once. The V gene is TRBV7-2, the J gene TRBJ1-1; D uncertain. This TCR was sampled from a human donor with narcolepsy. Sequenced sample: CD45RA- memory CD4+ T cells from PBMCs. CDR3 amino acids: CASSLAGAGTEAFF. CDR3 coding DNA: TGTGCCAGCAGCTTAGCAGGTGCAGGCACTGAAGCTTTCTTT.